This T cell receptor beta chain was captured in a study of blood T cell repertoires in COVID-19. Study details: The samples span acute and convalescent COVID-19 from the United States, Italy and Spain. Sources were T cells, B-cell-depleted T cells, or PBMCs; the material itself was cDNA or gDNA.

The authors' processing: Reference gene primer amplification gave estimated nucleated cell counts. Method: immunoSEQ multiplex PCR; TCRdb's copy keeps in-frame clones and lacks some. Clonal size and the V and J genes are those of that table, whereas D and trimming came from the DNA. Counted here are around 77,000 clones, around 86% occurring once; the ten biggest clones make up roughly 10%. Trimming took 5 bases from V and 2 from J, leaving 9 bases between them. CDR1 is SGHTA, CDR2 FQGNSA, per germline. The CDR3 loop spans 13 amino acids. Sequenced sample: peripheral blood. This chain joins TRBV7-2 and TRBJ2-5, with D possibly matching TRBD2 (5 bases). The clonotype originates from a man in his sixties or seventies with active or convalescent COVID-19. CDR3 bases: TGTGCCAGCAGCACCGGGGATCAAGAGACCCAGTACTTC. Protein product: CASSTGDQETQYF.